The 2 T cell receptor beta chains reported below all come from one sample, sequenced in a study of CD8 T cells in Susac syndrome. Random hexamers were used to reverse transcribe roughly 0.5 to 1 ug of RNA. Via MiXCR, TCRdb re-called the immunoSEQ multiplex PCR reads, giving one row per CDR3 protein. Among about 440,000 distinct CDR3 sequences listed, more than 80% were seen once. What was sequenced was CD8+ T cells from PBMCs. The receptors originated from a human donor with multiple sclerosis.

V gene TRBV9 combines with J gene TRBJ2-2; D is perhaps TRBD2 (6 bases). Germline values: CDR1 SGDLS, CDR2 YYNGEE. The CDR3 has 14 amino acids. V shed 3 bases and J shed 9 bases, with 15 bases lying between them. DNA for the CDR3: TGTGCCAGCAGCGGGCAGGGAGGACTACGGGAGCTGTTTTTT. Protein: CASSGQGGLRELFF.

This chain links TRBV2 with TRBJ1-2, with 9 bases that match TRBD1. CDR3 length: 14 residues. Germline-derived CDR1 and CDR2 are SNHLY and FYNNEI. V was clipped by 4 bases and J by 6 bases; unmatched bases: 6. This CDR3 reads CASSGGQGKDGYTF. The CDR3 nucleotides are TGTGCCAGCAGTGGGGGACAGGGAAAAGATGGCTACACCTTC.